The TCR beta chain described here comes from a study of shared clonotypes between healthy human individuals. Germline V gene sequence: CDR1 MDHEN, CDR2 SYDVKM. The CDR3 extends over 14 amino acids. The V end was cut by 5 bases, the J end by 4 bases, with 14 bases between. Regarding this clone: The antigen is unknown.

Clones were read by immunoSEQ multiplex PCR, and TCRdb kept only the in-frame ones, dropping some. The table has approximately 710,000 clones, 90% seen once; the top ten hold 30% to 40%. General study findings and limits: Investigators collected only blood, and repertoires in tissues likely differ. Despite large depth, rarefaction showed incomplete sorted-subset sequencing.

The TCR was taken from a man younger than 35 in good health. Some clones in this sample may be carry-over from other donors' samples. The chain recombines TRBV28 with TRBJ1-2; D might be TRBD1 (6 bases). The sequenced sample consisted of memory CD8+ T cells from PBMCs. Specified subset: CD45RO+ cells pooled with CCR7-negative TemRA cells. The CDR3 sequence is CASSTGSASYGYTF. CDR3 nucleotide sequence: TGTGCCAGCAGTACAGGGAGCGCTTCCTATGGCTACACCTTC.